This TCR beta chain came from a study of blood T cell repertoires in COVID-19 (dated by TCRdb to the early 2020s). Regarding the complete study: The collaborator samples originated in the United States, Italy and Spain and spanned the acute and convalescent phases of COVID-19. Where available, HLA class I and class II types were taken from metadata supplied by the sample provider and were not determined by assay-based typing. A freely available public database, intended as a resource for researchers studying the immune response to SARS-CoV-2, is where the repertoires were released. Nearly every sample came with metadata listing a de-identified subject ID, COVID-19 status, age in years and sex. The material from the prospective study consisted of cDNA or gDNA derived from T cells, B-cell-depleted T cells, or PBMCs. Subjects who had been exposed to COVID-19, were actively infected with it, or had recovered from it provided the deeply sampled blood TCRbeta repertoires that made up the dataset. Samples were obtained from the ongoing ImmuneRACE study (first 160 participants) and from over 1,000 subjects provided by 6 global collaborators.

The immunoSEQ Assay, a bias-controlled multiplex PCR, was used to amplify TCRbeta CDR3 regions from genomic DNA. As for how the authors treated the data: The number of nucleated cells in each sample was estimated from the amplification of reference gene primers within the assay. To quantify the absolute abundance of each unique TCRbeta CDR3 rearrangement, sequence reads were collapsed and filtered. For each sample, productive Simpson clonality was calculated as the square root of Simpson's diversity index across productive rearrangements. TCRdb's version of the immuneACCESS table is confined to in-frame rearrangements and falls short of the full clone set. An unresolved V gene accounts for under half of the shortfall where checked; the remainder is of unknown origin. D and trimming were read from the DNA, whereas the V and J calls and clone size are those reported in that table. This sample has approximately 300,000 clones in its table, and roughly 88% of those were observed once. Roughly 4% of the sample comes from the top ten.

Here is what the overall study found, with its caveats: The amount of clinical and demographic metadata varied by source and participant and was provided uncurated.

In the prospective study, participants were roughly 18 to 100 years old, resided in approximately 22 geographic areas of the United States, and were enrolled through a virtual design. In the prospective study, participants were assigned to cohorts based on the clinical history participants reported in a screening survey and a study questionnaire. For ImmuneRACE Cohort 3, a participant was defined as recovered based on two consecutive negative NP/OP PCR tests, clearance by a healthcare professional, or resolution of symptoms. In the prospective study, whole blood, serum and a nasopharyngeal or oropharyngeal swab were collected from each participant by mobile phlebotomists. Participants in the prospective study had the option to provide additional blood draws and questionnaires over a roughly 2-month period. Before DNA extraction, prospective study blood samples were shipped either frozen or at room temperature.

Details on this clone: The antigen it binds to is not known. Germline and junction disagree at one end, which may indicate a read error.

CDR1 and CDR2 are read off the germline V gene as MNHEY and SVGAGI. The CDR3 spans 14 residues, from the cysteine through the phenylalanine. The kept DNA is CDR3 alone, 42 bases in frame from the first base. This chain is built from TRBV6-5 and TRBJ2-7; TRBD2 aligns with 7 central bases. The sequencing input was PBMCs or T cells enriched from blood (not recorded which). The clonotype was recovered from a woman aged 25 to 39 who had recovered from COVID-19. The nucleotide sequence is TGTGCCAGCAGTGACTCGGCGCTAGCGGTCGAGCAGTACTTC. Its protein reads: CASSDSALAVEQYF.